These 15 T cell receptor beta chains came from one sample sequenced in a study of OX40 agonist ivuxolimab in advanced cancers. Profiled with immunoSEQ multiplex PCR; TCRdb holds only in-frame clones, not every one. The sample carries roughly 70,000 clones, roughly four fifths recorded once. The specimen comprised CD4+ or CD8+ T cells sorted from blood, sampled in a trial of the OX40 agonist ivuxolimab. The receptors come from an adult with an advanced solid tumor such as melanoma, head and neck, liver or kidney cancer.

J is TRBJ1-2 and V is TRBV7-2; TRBD1 matches 10 bases. CDR1 SGHTA and CDR2 FQGNSA come from the germline V gene. The CDR3 has 12 amino acids. The V and J ends lost 4 bases and 7 bases, in that order; junction bases with no gene match: 0. In DNA form, the CDR3 reads TGTGCCAGCAGCTGGGACAGGGGTGGCTACACCTTC. Amino acid sequence: CASSWDRGGYTF.

The chain combines TRBV11-2 with TRBJ1-1; D is unresolved. This CDR3 spans 14 amino acids. Germline CDR1 reads SGHAT; CDR2 reads FQNNGV. The ends were cut back, 2 bases at V and 4 bases at J, with 11 bases in the middle. CDR3 loop: CASSLMWYGTEAFF. DNA of the CDR3: TGTGCCAGCAGCTTAATGTGGTACGGCACTGAAGCTTTCTTT.

This chain uses TRBV7-2 with TRBJ2-1; 11 positions match TRBD2. V dropped 0 bases and J dropped 6; count of bases not matched to a gene: 4. This CDR3 has 16 amino acids. From germline, CDR1 is SGHTA and CDR2 FQGNSA. The chain's CDR3 is CASSLALAGEGNEQFF. In DNA, the CDR3 is TGTGCCAGCAGCTTAGCACTAGCGGGAGAAGGCAATGAGCAGTTCTTC. The whole variable domain, remainder taken from reference TRBV7-2 and TRBJ2-1, is GAGVSQSPSNKVTEKGKDVELRCDPISGHTALYWYRQSLGQGLEFLIYFQGNSAPDKSGLPSDRFSAERTGGSVSTLTIQRTQQEDSAVYLCASSLALAGEGNEQFFGPGTRLTVL.

The chain has TRBV10-3 and TRBJ1-2; D may be TRBD1 (6 bases). The V and J ends lost 4 bases and 7 bases respectively, with 13 bases between them. The CDR3 is 13 residues long. Germline lookup yields CDR1 ENHRY and CDR2 SYGVKD. This CDR3 is CAISAGGPPGYTF. The CDR3 DNA sequence: TGTGCCATCAGTGCTGGGGGGCCCCCTGGCTACACCTTC.

A few counts support this clone. J is TRBJ1-5 and V is TRBV4-1, with D perhaps matching TRBD1 (5 bases). Trimming shortened V by 2 bases and J by 4 bases, and 12 bases separated the two germline ends. Germline CDR1 MGHRA, CDR2 YSYEKL. The CDR3 spans 15 residues. The CDR3 region is CASSQLRGDNQPQHF. CDR3 DNA sequence: TGCGCCAGCAGCCAACTCCGGGGGGATAATCAGCCCCAGCATTTT.

V usage is TRBV19 and J usage is TRBJ2-2, with 9 bases identical to TRBD2. Germline V gives CDR1 LNHDA, CDR2 SQIVND (reference sequence). V shed 4 bases, J shed 5 bases, and the junction held 2 bases outside the gene matches. This CDR3 contains 14 residues. The CDR3, as DNA: TGTGCCAGTAGTAGCGGGAGGGGGACCGGGGAGCTGTTTTTT. Translation: CASSSGRGTGELFF.

In its sample, this clone was seen once. The gene calls are TRBV5-1 and TRBJ2-1; 8 nucleotides agree with TRBD2. This CDR3 region has 16 residues. Per germline, CDR1 SGHRS and CDR2 YFSETQ. J lost 7 bases, V lost 3 bases, and 12 bases had no gene match. The CDR3 DNA is TGCGCCAGCAGCTCTCTACCGACGGGGGGGACAAATGAGCAGTTCTTC. Amino acids: CASSSLPTGGTNEQFF.

The rearrangement joins TRBV6-6 to TRBJ1-1; D may be TRBD1 (5 bases). The V end lost 6 bases, the J end lost 1 base, and 18 bases lay between the germline ends. Germline V CDR1 and CDR2: MNHNY, SVGAGI (reference sequence). The CDR3 loop spans 16 amino acids. CDR3 residues: CASRVLGSRGNTEAFF. CDR3 coding DNA: TGTGCCAGCAGAGTCCTAGGGTCTAGGGGGAACACTGAAGCTTTCTTT.

The chain uses TRBV7-7 and TRBJ2-5; 10 bases match TRBD2. Germline V gene data show CDR1 as SSHAT and CDR2 as FNYEAQ (reference sequence). J gave up 1 base and V 1 base, and 3 bases lay outside the gene matches. This CDR3 has 16 amino acids. The CDR3 DNA sequence: TGTGCCAGCAGCTTAGGGGCTAGCGGGGGCCAAGAGACCCAGTACTTC. Its protein is CASSLGASGGQETQYF.

This chain connects TRBV19 to TRBJ1-5; 11 nucleotides match TRBD1. V gave up 5 bases and J gave up 7 bases; unmatched junction bases: 7. Per germline, CDR1 LNHDA and CDR2 SQIVND (reference sequence). CDR3 length equals 15 residues. In DNA, the CDR3 is TGTGCCAGTAGTGGACAGGGGGCGGTAGGGCAGCCCCAGCATTTT. As protein: CASSGQGAVGQPQHF.

This clone was picked up one time. The CDR3 spells CASSQETLTGELFF. CDR3 DNA sequence: TGCGCCAGCAGCCAAGAAACTCTCACCGGGGAGCTGTTTTTT. The V gene is TRBV4-1, the J gene TRBJ2-2; D is ambiguous. Germline-derived CDR1 and CDR2 are MGHRA and YSYEKL. Trimming cost V 0 bases and J 4 bases, with 6 bases left between them. CDR3 length: 14 amino acids.

The V call is TRBV5-5, the J call TRBJ1-5; no reliable D call. Germline CDR1 is SGHKS and CDR2 is YYEKEE (reference sequence). V lost 0 bases, J lost 5 bases, and 6 bases lay in between. There are 13 residues in the CDR3. The CDR3 nucleotides read TGTGCCAGCAGCTTGGGTGGACATCAGCCCCAGCATTTT. The encoded protein is CASSLGGHQPQHF.

In its sample, this clone was seen a few times. The V and J genes are TRBV2 and TRBJ2-7; D is ambiguous. Looked up from germline, CDR1 is SNHLY and CDR2 is FYNNEI. V was trimmed by 4 bases and J by 0 bases, leaving 7 bases between them. The CDR3 consists of 13 residues. The CDR3 DNA is TGTGCCAGCAGTGCCGTGAACTCCTACGAGCAGTACTTC. This encodes CASSAVNSYEQYF.

The gene calls are TRBV14 and TRBJ2-3; 10 positions match TRBD2. CDR3 size: 17 residues. Germline V gene lookup returns CDR1 SGHDN and CDR2 FVKESK. The trim removed 3 bases at V and 0 bases at J, leaving 6 bases unmatched. CDR3 DNA sequence: TGTGCCAGCAGCCAGACTAGCGGGCGTCCTAGCACAGATACGCAGTATTTT. Translating it yields CASSQTSGRPSTDTQYF. Looking up the rest from reference TRBV14 and TRBJ2-3 gives the full variable domain: EAGVTQFPSHSVIEKGQTVTLRCDPISGHDNLYWYRRVMGKEIKFLLHFVKESKQDESGMPNNRFLAERTGGTYSTLKVQPAELEDSGVYFCASSQTSGRPSTDTQYFGPGTRLTVL.

The J gene is TRBJ2-1, the V gene TRBV6-5; 9 bases map to TRBD2. The CDR3 is made up of 13 amino acids. Unmatched junction bases numbered 6, after V lost 8 bases and J lost 7 bases. Germline V gives CDR1 MNHEY, CDR2 SVGAGI. CDR3 bases: TGTGCCAGCCGGGCGGGAGGGCTGAATGAGCAGTTCTTC. Amino acids: CASRAGGLNEQFF.